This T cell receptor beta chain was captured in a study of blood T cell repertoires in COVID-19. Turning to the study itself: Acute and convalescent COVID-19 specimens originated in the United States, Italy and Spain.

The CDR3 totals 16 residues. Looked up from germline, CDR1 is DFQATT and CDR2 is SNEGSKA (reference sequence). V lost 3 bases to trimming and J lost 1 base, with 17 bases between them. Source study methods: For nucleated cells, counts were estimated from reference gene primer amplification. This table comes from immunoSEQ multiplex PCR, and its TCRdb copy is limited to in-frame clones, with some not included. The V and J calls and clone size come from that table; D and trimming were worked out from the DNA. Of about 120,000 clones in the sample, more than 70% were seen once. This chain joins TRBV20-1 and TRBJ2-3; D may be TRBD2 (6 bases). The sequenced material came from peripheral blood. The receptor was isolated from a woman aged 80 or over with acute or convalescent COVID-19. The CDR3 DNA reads TGCAGTGCTAGTCATACTGGGGGGACCGGCACAGATACGCAGTATTTT. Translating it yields CSASHTGGTGTDTQYF.